The following is a T cell receptor (beta chain) sequence with its context. This entry is derived from a study of shared clonotypes between healthy human individuals. Sequencing used immunoSEQ multiplex PCR; TCRdb keeps in-frame clones, though not all of them. The table includes under 550,000 clones, about 95% detected once. The V end lost 2 bases, the J end lost 4 bases, and 9 bases lay between the germline ends. Germline-derived CDR1 and CDR2 are MDHEN and SYDVKM. The CDR3 has 14 amino acids. The sample taken for sequencing was naive CD4+ T cells sorted from blood. Subset of the sample: CD45RA+ positively selected. The TCR sequence derives from a young woman in good health. The chain recombines TRBV28 with TRBJ2-1; D unclear. CDR3 region: CASSLLGTYNEQFF. The CDR3 nucleotides are TGTGCCAGCAGTTTACTGGGAACTTACAATGAGCAGTTCTTC.